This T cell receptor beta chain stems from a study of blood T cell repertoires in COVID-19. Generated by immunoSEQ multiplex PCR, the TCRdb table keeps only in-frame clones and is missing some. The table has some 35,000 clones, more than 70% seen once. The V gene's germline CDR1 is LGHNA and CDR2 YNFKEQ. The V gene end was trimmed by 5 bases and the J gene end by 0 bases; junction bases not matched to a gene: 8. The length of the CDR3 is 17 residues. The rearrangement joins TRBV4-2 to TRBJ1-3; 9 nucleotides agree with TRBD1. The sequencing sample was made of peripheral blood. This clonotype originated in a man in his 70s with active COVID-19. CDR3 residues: CASSTRTGVVSGNTIYF. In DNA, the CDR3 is TGTGCCAGCAGCACCCGGACAGGGGTCGTCTCTGGAAACACCATATATTTT.